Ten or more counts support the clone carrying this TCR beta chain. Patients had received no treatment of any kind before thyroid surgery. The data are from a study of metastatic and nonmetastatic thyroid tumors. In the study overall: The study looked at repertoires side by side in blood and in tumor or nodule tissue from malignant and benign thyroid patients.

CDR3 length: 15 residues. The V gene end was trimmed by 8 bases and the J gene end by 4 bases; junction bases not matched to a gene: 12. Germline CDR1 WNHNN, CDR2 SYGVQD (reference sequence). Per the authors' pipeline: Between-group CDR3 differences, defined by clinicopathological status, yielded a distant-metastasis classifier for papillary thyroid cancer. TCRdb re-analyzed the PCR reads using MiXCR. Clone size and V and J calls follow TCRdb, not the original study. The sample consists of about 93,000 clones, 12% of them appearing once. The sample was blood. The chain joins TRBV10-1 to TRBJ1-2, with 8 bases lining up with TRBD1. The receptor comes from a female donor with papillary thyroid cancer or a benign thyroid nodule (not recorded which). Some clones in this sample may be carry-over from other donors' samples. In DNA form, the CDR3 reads TGCGCCAGCGTCGGACAGGGACTTCTTTCCTATGGCTACACCTTC. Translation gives CASVGQGLLSYGYTF.